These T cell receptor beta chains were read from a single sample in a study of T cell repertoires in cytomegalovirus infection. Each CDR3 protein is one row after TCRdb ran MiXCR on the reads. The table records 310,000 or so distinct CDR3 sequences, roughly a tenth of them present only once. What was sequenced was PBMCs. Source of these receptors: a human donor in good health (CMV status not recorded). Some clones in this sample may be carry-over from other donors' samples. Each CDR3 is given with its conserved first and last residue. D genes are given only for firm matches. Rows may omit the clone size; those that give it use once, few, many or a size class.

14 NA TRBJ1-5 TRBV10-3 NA TGTGCCATCATAGGGGACGTTGCCAGGCAGCCCCAGCATTTT CAIIGDVARQPQHF
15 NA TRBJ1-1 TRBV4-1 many TGCGCCAGCAGCCTAGGGGGGGCCGGGGACACTGAAGCTTTCTTT CASSLGGAGDTEAFF
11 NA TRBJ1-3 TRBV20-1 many TGCAGTGCTAGCCAAGGAAACACCATATATTTT CSASQGNTIYF
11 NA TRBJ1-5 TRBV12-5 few TGTGCTAGTGGTTTGTCCGGGTTCCAGCATTTT CASGLSGFQHF
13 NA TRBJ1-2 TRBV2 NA TGTGCCAGCAGTGATGGGAGGGTAAATGGCTACACCTTC CASSDGRVNGYTF
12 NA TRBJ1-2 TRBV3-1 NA TGTGCCAGCAGCCAAGCACAGCAAGGCTACACCTTC CASSQAQQGYTF
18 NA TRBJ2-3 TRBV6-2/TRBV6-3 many TGTGCCAGCAGTTACTCGACGGGGGCCTCTCGTCGCACAGATACGCAGTATTTT CASSYSTGASRRTDTQYF
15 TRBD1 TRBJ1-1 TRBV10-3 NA TGTGCCATCCGAGGGACAGGGGTAATGAACACTGAAGCTTTCTTT CAIRGTGVMNTEAFF
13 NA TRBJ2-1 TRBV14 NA TGTGCCAGCAGCCAAGTCAGGGGCCTCTCTGAGTTCTTC CASSQVRGLSEFF
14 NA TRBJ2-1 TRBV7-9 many TGTGCCAGCAGCCCCCCGCATGGGATCAATGAGCAGTTCTTC CASSPPHGINEQFF
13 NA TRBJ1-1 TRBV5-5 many TGTGCCAGCAGCTTGGGCCGGGGAGGGGAAGCTTTCTTT CASSLGRGGEAFF
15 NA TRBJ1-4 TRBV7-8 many TGTGCCAGCAGCTCCGCCGGACGGAAGAATGAAAAACTGTTTTTT CASSSAGRKNEKLFF
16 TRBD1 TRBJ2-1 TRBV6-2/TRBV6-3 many TGTGCCAGCAGCCTCCCGACAGGGGCCCCCTACAATGAGCAGTTCTTC CASSLPTGAPYNEQFF
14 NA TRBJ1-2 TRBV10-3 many TGTGCCATCAGTGGACCGGACGGGAGAGGCGGCTACACCTTC CAISGPDGRGGYTF
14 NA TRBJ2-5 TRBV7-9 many TGTGCCAGCAGCTTAGTTAACTCCGCGGAGACCCAGTACTTC CASSLVNSAETQYF
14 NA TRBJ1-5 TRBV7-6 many TGTGCCAGCAGCTTAGCACCGTTCAATCAGCCCCAGCATTTT CASSLAPFNQPQHF
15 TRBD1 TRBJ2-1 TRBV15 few TGTGCCACCAGCAGCCCCGGACAGGGAAGCAATGAGCAGTTCTTC CATSSPGQGSNEQFF
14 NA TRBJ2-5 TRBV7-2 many TGTGCCAGCAGCTTGTCGGGGGCAAGGGAGACCCAGTACTTC CASSLSGARETQYF
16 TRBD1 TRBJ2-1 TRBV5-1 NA TGCGCCAGCAGCGACGGACAGGGGGTTTACTACAATGAGCAGTTCTTC CASSDGQGVYYNEQFF
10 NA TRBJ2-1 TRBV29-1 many TGCAGCGTTGACCACAATGAGCAGTTCTTC CSVDHNEQFF
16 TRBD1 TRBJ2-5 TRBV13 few TGTGCCAGCAGCTCCCGAGGGACAGGGAATCAAGAGACCCAGTACTTC CASSSRGTGNQETQYF
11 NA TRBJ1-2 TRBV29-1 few TGCAGCGCGACACATAGCTATGGCTACACCTTC CSATHSYGYTF
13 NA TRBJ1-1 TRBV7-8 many TGTGCCAGCACCTCACTCGGACGTACTGAAGCTTTCTTT CASTSLGRTEAFF
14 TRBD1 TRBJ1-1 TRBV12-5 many TGTGCTAGTGGCCGGGACAGGGTCGACACTGAAGCTTTCTTT CASGRDRVDTEAFF
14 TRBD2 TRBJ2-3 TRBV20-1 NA TGCAGTGCTGGAAGCGGGGGGCTGGGGGATACGCAGTATTTT CSAGSGGLGDTQYF
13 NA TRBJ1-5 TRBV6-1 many TGTGCCAGCACAGAAAGGAAAGTTGGGCCCCAGCATTTT CASTERKVGPQHF
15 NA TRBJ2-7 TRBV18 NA TGTGCCAGCTCATCCGACAGGACCTTGATCTACGAGCAGTACTTC CASSSDRTLIYEQYF
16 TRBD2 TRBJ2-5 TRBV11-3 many TGTGCCAGCAGCTTAGGGAGGCGGGAGTCACAAGAGACCCAGTACTTC CASSLGRRESQETQYF
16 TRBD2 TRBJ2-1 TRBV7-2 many TGTGCCAGCAGCCCATCAGGCGGCGGGGGGTACAATGAGCAGTTCTTC CASSPSGGGGYNEQFF
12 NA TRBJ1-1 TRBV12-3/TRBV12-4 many TGTGCCAGCTGGGCCGGAAACACTGAAGCTTTCTTT CASWAGNTEAFF
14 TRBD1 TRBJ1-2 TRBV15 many TGTGCCACCAGCAGCCGGGACAGATACTATGGCTACACCTTC CATSSRDRYYGYTF
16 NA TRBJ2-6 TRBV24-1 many TGTGCCACCAGTGATCCGGGGAGCTCTGGGGCCAACGTCCTGACTTTC CATSDPGSSGANVLTF
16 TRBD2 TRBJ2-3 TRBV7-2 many TGTGCCAGCAGCTCCCAACGAGCTAGCGGGGTGGGTACGCAGTATTTT CASSSQRASGVGTQYF
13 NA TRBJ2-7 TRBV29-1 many TGCAGCGTTGAGCTGGGGATTACGGCCGAGCAGTACTTC CSVELGITAEQYF
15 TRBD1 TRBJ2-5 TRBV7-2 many TGTGCCAGCAGCCCCGACAGGGGAAGACAAGAGACCCAGTACTTC CASSPDRGRQETQYF
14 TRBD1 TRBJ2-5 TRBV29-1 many TGCAGCTACCTGGACAGGGCCGGGAGTGAGACCCAGTACTTC CSYLDRAGSETQYF
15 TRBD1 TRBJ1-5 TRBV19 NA TGTGCCAGTACCACCCCGGGACAGGGAGCTCAGCCCCAGCATTTT CASTTPGQGAQPQHF
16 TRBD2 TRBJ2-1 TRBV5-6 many TGTGCCAGCAGCTTCCGGACTAGCGGGGGGGCTAGGGAGCAGTTCTTC CASSFRTSGGAREQFF
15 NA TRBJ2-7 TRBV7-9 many TGTGCCAGCAGCTCTAGCCGGGCCCCGCATCACGAGCAGTACTTC CASSSSRAPHHEQYF
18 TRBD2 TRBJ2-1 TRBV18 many TGTGCCAGCTCACCAAGAACTAGCGGGGGGTTTCTTTACAATGAGCAGTTCTTC CASSPRTSGGFLYNEQFF
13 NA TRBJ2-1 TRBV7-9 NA TGTGCCAGCAGCTACGCAATGGACAATGAGCAGTTCTTC CASSYAMDNEQFF
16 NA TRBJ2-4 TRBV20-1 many TGCAGTGCTAGAGTAGGGGGACGTGGACCCAAAAACATTCAGTACTTC CSARVGGRGPKNIQYF
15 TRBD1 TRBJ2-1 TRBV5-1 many TGCGCCAGCAACCTCAGGACAGGTCCTTACAATGAGCAGTTCTTC CASNLRTGPYNEQFF
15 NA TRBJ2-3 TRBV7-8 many TGTGCCAGCAGCCTCAAGGGCCGGGTCACAGATACGCAGTATTTT CASSLKGRVTDTQYF
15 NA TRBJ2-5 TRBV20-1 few TGCAGTGCTAGCGGAGAGCGGGCCCACCAAGAGACCCAGTACTTC CSASGERAHQETQYF
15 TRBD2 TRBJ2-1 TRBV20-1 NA TGCAGTGCTACGCCCGATAGCGGGGGGTTTGTTGAGCAGTTCTTC CSATPDSGGFVEQFF
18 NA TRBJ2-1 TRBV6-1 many TGTGCCAGCAGTGAACCGAGGGGGACTTTCAGCTCCTACAATGAGCAGTTCTTC CASSEPRGTFSSYNEQFF
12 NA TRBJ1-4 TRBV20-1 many TGCAGTGCTAGATCAGGGAGAGAAAAACTGTTTTTT CSARSGREKLFF
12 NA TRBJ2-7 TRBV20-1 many TGCAGTGCTTCCTCCGGGGGCTACGAGCAGTACTTC CSASSGGYEQYF
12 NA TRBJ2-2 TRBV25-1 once TGTGCCAGCAGTAGGGTCCCCGGGGAGCTGTTTTTT CASSRVPGELFF
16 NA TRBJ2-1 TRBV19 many TGTGCCAGTAGTATAGGCGGGGGCTTTGTGGACAATGAGCAGTTCTTC CASSIGGGFVDNEQFF
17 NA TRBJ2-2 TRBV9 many TGTGCCAGCAGCATTTACACCGCCTCCCTGAACACCGGGGAGCTGTTTTTT CASSIYTASLNTGELFF
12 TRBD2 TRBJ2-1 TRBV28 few TGTGCCAGCAGTTTACTCGCGGGGGTATATTTCTTC CASSLLAGVYFF
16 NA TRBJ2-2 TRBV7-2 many TGTGCCAGCAGCTTAGGTCTGGCGACGAACACCGGGGAGCTGTTTTTT CASSLGLATNTGELFF